The clone carrying this T cell receptor (beta chain) has more than one count but fewer than ten. The data were taken from a study of Graves' ophthalmopathy and Graves' hyperthyroidism. Transcripts of RNA were the source for amplifying TCR beta CDR3 regions. Second-round multiplex PCR followed a first-round RT-PCR using HTBI primers. A single record per CDR3 protein comes from TCRdb applying MiXCR to the multiplex PCR reads. The sample records 200,000 to 250,000 distinct CDR3 sequences, about 46% being singletons. V lost 6 bases and J lost 1, with 15 bases in between. The CDR3 sequence is 14 residues long. Germline V gene sequence: CDR1 SQVTM, CDR2 ANQGSEA.

The rearrangement links TRBV29-1 to TRBJ2-5; a weak D match, TRBD1 (6 bases). The sequencing input was peripheral blood. This sequence originates from an adult man with Graves' ophthalmopathy. In nucleotides, the CDR3 is TGCAGCGTACCTGGACAGAGTCTCCAAGAGACCCAGTACTTC. Protein sequence: CSVPGQSLQETQYF.